These 23 T cell receptor beta chains originate from one sample sequenced in a study of cytomegalovirus exposure and HLA in healthy donors. PCR amplification relied on 60 Vbeta primers (plus 13 Jbeta primers). TCRdb keeps only in-frame clones here, not all; method: immunoSEQ multiplex PCR. This table has 110,000 to 150,000 clones, about 76% appearing once. The material sequenced was PBMCs. The origin of the receptors is a male donor in good health and CMV-seronegative.

The CDR3 sequence is CASSLPGEPDTQYF. The CDR3 coding sequence is TGTGCCAGCAGCCTCCCGGGAGAGCCAGATACGCAGTATTTT. This sequence joins TRBV4-2 and TRBJ2-3; D is possibly TRBD2 (6 bases). This CDR3 has 14 amino acids. Germline CDR1 and CDR2: LGHNA and YNFKEQ. V shed 4 bases and J shed 4 bases, with 12 bases lying between them.

The gene calls are TRBV4-1 and TRBJ1-6, with 8 bases fitting TRBD1. The J segment lost 6 bases and the V segment lost 4 bases, leaving 11 bases of the junction unmatched. Per the germline V gene, CDR1 is MGHRA and CDR2 is YSYEKL. This CDR3 has 17 amino acids. The CDR3 protein is CASSPLTGENGNSPLHF. CDR3 bases: TGCGCCAGCAGCCCGCTGACAGGGGAGAACGGTAATTCACCCCTCCACTTT.

CDR3 sequence reads: CASSQERQGWQYF. For the CDR3, the DNA is TGCGCCAGCAGCCAAGAGAGACAGGGGTGGCAGTACTTC. The chain carries TRBV4-3 and TRBJ2-7, with TRBD1 identical over 8 bases. V lost 0 bases and J lost 9; bases outside the gene matches: 4. This CDR3 spans 13 amino acids. Per germline, CDR1 LGHNA and CDR2 YSLEER.

This clone was observed a single time. The rearrangement links TRBV30 to TRBJ2-3; the match to TRBD1 covers 12 bases. The length of the CDR3 is 15 residues. V lost 1 base, J lost 4 bases, and 3 bases stayed unmatched. Germline lookup yields CDR1 GTSNPN and CDR2 SVGIG (reference sequence). CDR3 nucleotide sequence: TGTGCCTGGAGTGGGGACAGGGGGCGGGCAGATACGCAGTATTTT. The encoded protein is CAWSGDRGRADTQYF.

In this sample, this clone turned up once. Here the CDR3 reads CATSTQPGLATNEQYF. The CDR3 nucleotides read TGTGCCACCAGCACCCAACCGGGACTAGCGACTAACGAGCAGTACTTC. The chain combines TRBV15 with TRBJ2-7; 10 bases map to TRBD2. CDR1 is LNHNV and CDR2 is YYDKDF in the germline V gene (reference sequence). The V and J ends lost 4 bases and 5 bases, in that order; junction bases with no gene match: 11. The CDR3 extends over 16 amino acids.

Only one count was recorded for this clone. The chain employs TRBV7-9 and TRBJ1-1; TRBD1 might be the D (6 bases). The V gene lost 0 bases and the J gene lost 5 bases, with 19 bases spanning the gap. The germline CDR1 and CDR2 sequences are SEHNR and FQNEAQ (reference sequence). The CDR3 has 17 amino acids. The CDR3 sequence is CASSLARGALRDTEAFF. The CDR3 DNA follows: TGTGCCAGCAGCTTAGCCAGGGGAGCACTTCGGGATACTGAAGCTTTCTTT.

This clone showed up just a few times. The V and J genes are TRBV2 and TRBJ2-5; 10 nucleotides agree with TRBD2. With the DNA end fitting TRBJ2-7 better, the J assignment may be wrong. The CDR3 consists of 14 residues. Germline loops: CDR1 SNHLY, CDR2 FYNNEI. The CDR3 here is CASHKGLAPYEQYF. DNA of the CDR3: TGTGCCAGCCATAAGGGACTAGCGCCTTACGAGCAGTACTTC.

The J gene is TRBJ2-1, the V gene TRBV27, with 8 positions matching TRBD1. CDR1 and CDR2 (germline): MNHEY, SMNVEV (reference sequence). Trimming at V came to 6 bases and at J to 1 base, leaving 5 bases not matched to a gene. This CDR3 contains 15 residues. The CDR3 loop reads CASRADRVSYNEQFF. CDR3 nucleotide sequence: TGTGCCAGCAGAGCGGACAGGGTTTCCTACAATGAGCAGTTCTTC.

The chain uses TRBV15 and TRBJ2-4; 10 nucleotides align to TRBD1. This CDR3 is 15 amino acids long. With 1 base clipped from V and 10 bases from J, the junction kept 7 bases outside the gene matches. Germline V CDR1 and CDR2: LNHNV, YYDKDF (reference sequence). The CDR3 DNA reads TGTGCCACCAGCAGAGTCGGGACAGGGGTAGAAATTCAGTACTTC. Translation: CATSRVGTGVEIQYF.

The chain recombines TRBV15 with TRBJ2-3; possibly TRBD2 for D (5 bases). The CDR3 spans 14 residues. The V end lost 5 bases, the J end lost 5 bases, and 14 bases lay between the germline ends. Per the germline V gene, CDR1 is LNHNV and CDR2 is YYDKDF (reference sequence). The CDR3 is CATSEGLARDTQYF. The CDR3 DNA reads as TGTGCCACCAGCGAAGGGCTAGCAAGAGATACGCAGTATTTT.

The chain is built from TRBV2 and TRBJ1-1; TRBD1 matches at 8 bases. The V and J ends lost 5 bases and 1 base, in that order; junction bases with no gene match: 6. Germline V gene data show CDR1 as SNHLY and CDR2 as FYNNEI. CDR3 length: 15 amino acids. The CDR3 loop reads CASSLGQVTNTEAFF. The CDR3, as DNA: TGTGCCAGCAGTCTGGGACAGGTCACGAACACTGAAGCTTTCTTT.

The chain joins TRBV2 to TRBJ1-5; the match to TRBD1 covers 7 bases. Trimming took 3 bases from V and 0 from J; bases not matched to a gene: 8. The CDR3 contains 17 residues. Germline V gene sequence: CDR1 SNHLY, CDR2 FYNNEI. CDR3 amino acids: CASSEVRGIYSNQPQHF. The CDR3 nucleotides are TGTGCCAGCAGTGAGGTCAGGGGGATTTATAGCAATCAGCCCCAGCATTTT.

This sequence joins TRBV6-5 and TRBJ2-3; possible D gene TRBD1, 6 bases. This CDR3 comprises 14 residues. CDR1 and CDR2 (germline): MNHEY, SVGAGI. V shed 0 bases and J shed 7 bases, with 11 bases lying between them. CDR3 sequence: CASSYSPGQNTQYF. The CDR3 DNA reads TGTGCCAGCAGTTACTCCCCCGGACAGAATACGCAGTATTTT.

This chain links TRBV19 with TRBJ2-2, with TRBD2 matching over 9 bases. Germline CDR1 LNHDA, CDR2 SQIVND (reference sequence). The CDR3 has 17 amino acids. The V gene end was trimmed by 7 bases and the J gene end by 4 bases; junction bases not matched to a gene: 13. The CDR3 sequence is CASKEELAGWATGELFF. The DNA of the CDR3 is TGTGCCAGTAAGGAAGAGCTAGCGGGATGGGCCACCGGGGAGCTGTTTTTT.

This sequence joins TRBV7-6 and TRBJ1-1; perhaps TRBD1 as D (5 bases). The CDR3 loop spans 14 amino acids. Trimming stripped 1 base from V and 7 bases from J, with 13 bases between. The germline gives CDR1 SGHVS, CDR2 FNYEAQ. As DNA, the CDR3 is TGTGCCAGCAGCTTAGGGGGGTTGCGGGATGAAGCTTTCTTT. This encodes CASSLGGLRDEAFF.

This chain connects TRBV27 to TRBJ1-4; D might be TRBD1 (5 bases). Germline V gives CDR1 MNHEY, CDR2 SMNVEV (reference sequence). The V gene lost 3 bases and the J gene lost 3 bases, with 8 bases spanning the gap. The CDR3 totals 14 residues. Here the CDR3 DNA reads TGTGCCAGCAGTTTGGGGGGTTCTAATGAAAAACTGTTTTTT. Protein sequence: CASSLGGSNEKLFF.

The V gene is TRBV5-1, the J gene TRBJ2-5; 7 bases fit TRBD1. The J call may not be correct, given that the DNA end is closer to TRBJ2-7. Germline V lookup: CDR1 SGHRS, CDR2 YFSETQ. The CDR3 runs 15 residues. The CDR3 spells CASSRAGGSSYEQYF. DNA of the CDR3: TGCGCCAGCAGTCGTGCAGGGGGATCCTCCTACGAGCAGTACTTC.

V gene TRBV29-1 combines with J gene TRBJ2-1, with 8 bases fitting TRBD1. This CDR3 region has 12 residues. In germline, CDR1 is SQVTM, CDR2 ANQGSEA. Trimming removed 7 bases from V and 8 bases from J; junction bases left unmatched: 7. The DNA of the CDR3 is TGCAGCGCCGAGGACAGGGCAGATGAGCAGTTCTTC. Translation: CSAEDRADEQFF.

V gene TRBV12-5 combines with J gene TRBJ2-3; 11 nucleotides line up with TRBD1. The CDR3 has 17 amino acids. Germline loops: CDR1 LGHNT, CDR2 FRNRAP. Trimming removed 5 bases from V and 4 bases from J; junction bases left unmatched: 11. The CDR3 sequence: CASGQRDRGNGADTQYF. The CDR3 region has the DNA TGTGCTAGTGGTCAACGGGACAGGGGGAACGGCGCAGATACGCAGTATTTT.

The rearrangement links TRBV5-4 to TRBJ2-2; 11 nucleotides agree with TRBD2. Unmatched junction bases numbered 5, after V lost 2 bases and J lost 5 bases. This CDR3 region has 16 residues. The germline V gene has CDR1 SGHNT and CDR2 YYREEE (reference sequence). This CDR3 is CASSFAPSGGTGELFF. The CDR3 bases are TGTGCCAGCAGCTTCGCCCCTAGCGGGGGGACCGGGGAGCTGTTTTTT.

The rearrangement joins TRBV19 to TRBJ2-4, with a tentative D call TRBD1 (6 bases). Trimming took off 8 bases at V and 1 base at J, with 15 bases between the two ends. CDR3 length: 15 residues. Germline V gene sequence: CDR1 LNHDA, CDR2 SQIVND (reference sequence). The CDR3 here is CASSRDNGAKNIQYF. As DNA, the CDR3 is TGTGCCAGTTCCCGGGACAACGGTGCCAAAAACATTCAGTACTTC.

CDR3 nucleotides: TGTGCCAGCAGCTCGACAGGCCAATACCCCTACAATGAGCAGTTCTTC. It specifies CASSSTGQYPYNEQFF. The chain combines TRBV5-4 with TRBJ2-1; D possibly corresponds to TRBD1 (6 bases). Trimming removed 3 bases at V and 2 bases at J, with 15 bases between. The V gene's germline CDR1 is SGHNT and CDR2 YYREEE (reference sequence). The CDR3 is 16 residues long. Looking up the rest from reference TRBV5-4 and TRBJ2-1 gives the full variable domain: ETGVTQSPTHLIKTRGQQVTLRCSSQSGHNTVSWYQQALGQGPQFIFQYYREEENGRGNFPPRFSGLQFPNYSSELNVNALELDDSALYLCASSSTGQYPYNEQFFGPGTRLTVL.

The rearrangement joins TRBV19 to TRBJ2-2, with 8 bases fitting TRBD2. In germline, CDR1 is LNHDA, CDR2 SQIVND (reference sequence). Trimming at V came to 3 bases and at J to 4 bases, leaving 4 bases not matched to a gene. CDR3 length: 15 amino acids. The CDR3 loop is CASSIVAGPTGELFF. CDR3 nucleotides: TGTGCCAGTAGTATTGTAGCGGGACCCACCGGGGAGCTGTTTTTT.